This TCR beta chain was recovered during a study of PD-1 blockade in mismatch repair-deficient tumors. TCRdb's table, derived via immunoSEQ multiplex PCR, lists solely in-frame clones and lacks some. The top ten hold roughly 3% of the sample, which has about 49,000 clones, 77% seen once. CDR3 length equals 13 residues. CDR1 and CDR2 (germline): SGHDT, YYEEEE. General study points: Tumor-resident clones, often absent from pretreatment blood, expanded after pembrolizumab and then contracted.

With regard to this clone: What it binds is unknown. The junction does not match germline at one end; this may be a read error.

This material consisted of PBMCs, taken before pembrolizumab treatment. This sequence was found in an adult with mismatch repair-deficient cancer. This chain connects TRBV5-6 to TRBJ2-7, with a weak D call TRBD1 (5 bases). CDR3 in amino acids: CASSPVDSLTQHF. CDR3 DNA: TGTGCCAGCAGCCCTGTTGACAGCCTCACGCAACACTTC.